This T cell receptor beta chain was retrieved from a study of post-analysis software for immune sequencing data. Study-wide findings and caveats: Controls showed lower frequencies than patients for 4 or 5 TRBV segments, and TRBV5-6, TRBV5-1 and TRBV20-1 were among these. Pronounced co-clustering by F measure was evident among identically batched samples.

CDR3 size: 12 residues. Germline CDR1 is LGHDT and CDR2 is YNNKEL (reference sequence). V was shortened by 2 bases and J by 3 bases, with 5 bases between the two germline ends. TCR beta cDNA libraries included unique molecular identifiers. From the PCR reads, TCRdb called clonotypes with MiXCR, one entry per CDR3 protein. The sample records roughly 600,000 distinct CDR3 sequences, roughly 40% being singletons. A word on this clonotype: What it binds is unknown.

Sequenced input: blood. The source of this sequence is a girl aged 5 to 17 with multiple sclerosis. The chain combines TRBV3-1 with TRBJ2-7, with D uncertain. The CDR3 coding sequence is TGTGCCAGCAGCCAAATCGGCTACGAGCAGTACTTC. This gives the protein CASSQIGYEQYF.